Included here is one T cell receptor (beta chain) sequence, with context. Unique molecular identifiers were incorporated during preparation of the TCRbeta library. A single record per CDR3 protein comes from TCRdb applying MiXCR to the PCR reads. The sample lists 200,000 to 250,000 distinct CDR3 sequences, approximately 10% occurring once. The data are from a study of T-cell reconstitution after alpha-beta-depleted transplantation in children. Here the sequenced sample was PBMCs from the stem cell graft donor, taken from the stem cell graft. The origin of this receptor is a human donor who donated a stem cell graft to a child with acute lymphoblastic leukemia.

The CDR3 sequence is CASSLDGSSYGYTF. The CDR3 DNA reads as TGCGCCAGCAGCTTGGATGGGAGTAGCTATGGCTACACCTTC. The chain employs TRBV5-1 and TRBJ1-2; D ambiguous. V shed 0 bases and J shed 4 bases, with 10 bases lying between them. This CDR3 has 14 residues. Germline values: CDR1 SGHRS, CDR2 YFSETQ.